The sequence of this TCR beta chain was determined in a study of monozygotic twins with inflammatory bowel disease. Sampling involved one blood draw (2.5 ml) for every donor. The authors used about 3.5 ug of total RNA per TCR library. TCRdb processed the 5' RACE reads again and assigns one entry to each CDR3 protein, with no DNA. This sample lists tens of thousands of distinct CDR3 sequences; its ten largest clones have around 7.2%. CDR1 and CDR2 from the germline V gene are MNHEY and SVGAGI. This CDR3 region has 16 residues. The J gene is TRBJ1-4, the V gene TRBV6-5; the D gene TCRdb calls, TRBD1, cannot be checked with no DNA. Input material: blood. This TCR derives from a human donor with ulcerative colitis or Crohn's disease, or a healthy co-twin of an affected twin (not recorded which). The CDR3 loop is CASSSALNRVNEKLFF.